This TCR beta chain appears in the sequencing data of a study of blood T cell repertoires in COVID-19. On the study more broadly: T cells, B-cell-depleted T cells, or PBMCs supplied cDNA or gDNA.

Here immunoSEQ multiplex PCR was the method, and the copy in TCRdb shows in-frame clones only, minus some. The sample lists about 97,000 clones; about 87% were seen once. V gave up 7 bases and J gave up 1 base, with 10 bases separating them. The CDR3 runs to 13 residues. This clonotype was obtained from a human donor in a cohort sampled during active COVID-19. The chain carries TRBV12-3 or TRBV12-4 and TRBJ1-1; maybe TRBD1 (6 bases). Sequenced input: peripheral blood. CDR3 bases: TGTGCCAGCACGTGGACAGCGAACACTGAAGCTTTCTTT. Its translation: CASTWTANTEAFF.